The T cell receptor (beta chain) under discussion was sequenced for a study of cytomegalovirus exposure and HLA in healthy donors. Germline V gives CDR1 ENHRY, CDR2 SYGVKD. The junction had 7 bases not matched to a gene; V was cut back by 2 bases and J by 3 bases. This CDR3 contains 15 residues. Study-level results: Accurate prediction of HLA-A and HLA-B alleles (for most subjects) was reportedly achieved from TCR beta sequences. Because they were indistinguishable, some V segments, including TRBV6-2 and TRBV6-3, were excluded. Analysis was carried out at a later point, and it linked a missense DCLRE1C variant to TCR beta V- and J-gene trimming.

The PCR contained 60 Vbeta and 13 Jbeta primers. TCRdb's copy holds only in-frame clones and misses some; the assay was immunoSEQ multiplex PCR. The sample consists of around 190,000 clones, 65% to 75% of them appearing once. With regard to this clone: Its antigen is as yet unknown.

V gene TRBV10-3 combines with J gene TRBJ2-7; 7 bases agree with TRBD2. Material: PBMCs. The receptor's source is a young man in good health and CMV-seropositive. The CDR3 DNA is TGTGCCATCAGTGAGGGGGCCGGGACTATCTACGAGCAGTACTTC. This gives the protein CAISEGAGTIYEQYF.